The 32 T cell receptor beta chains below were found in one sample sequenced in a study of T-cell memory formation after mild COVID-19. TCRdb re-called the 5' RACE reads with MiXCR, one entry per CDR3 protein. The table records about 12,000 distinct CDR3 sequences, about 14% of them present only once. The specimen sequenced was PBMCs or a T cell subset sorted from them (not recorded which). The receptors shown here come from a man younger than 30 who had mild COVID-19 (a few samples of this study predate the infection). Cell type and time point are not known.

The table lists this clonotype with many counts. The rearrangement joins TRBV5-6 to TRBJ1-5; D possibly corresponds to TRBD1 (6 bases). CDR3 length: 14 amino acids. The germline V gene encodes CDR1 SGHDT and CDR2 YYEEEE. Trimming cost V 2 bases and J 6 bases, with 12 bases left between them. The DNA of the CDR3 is TGTGCCAGCAGCTTCCAACAGGGTGCTCAGCCCCAGCATTTT. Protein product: CASSFQQGAQPQHF.

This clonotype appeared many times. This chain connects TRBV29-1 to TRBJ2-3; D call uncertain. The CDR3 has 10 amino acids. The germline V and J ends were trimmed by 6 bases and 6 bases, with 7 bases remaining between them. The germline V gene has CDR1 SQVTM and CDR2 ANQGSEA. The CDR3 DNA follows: TGCAGCGTAAACTTCGATACGCAGTATTTT. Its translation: CSVNFDTQYF.

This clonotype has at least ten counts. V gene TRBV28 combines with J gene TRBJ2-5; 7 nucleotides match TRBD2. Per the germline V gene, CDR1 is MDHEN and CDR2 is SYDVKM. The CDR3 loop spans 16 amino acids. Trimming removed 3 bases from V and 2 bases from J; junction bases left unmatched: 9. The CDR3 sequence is CASSFTERGDQETQYF. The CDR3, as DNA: TGTGCCAGCAGTTTCACGGAGCGGGGAGATCAAGAGACCCAGTACTTC.

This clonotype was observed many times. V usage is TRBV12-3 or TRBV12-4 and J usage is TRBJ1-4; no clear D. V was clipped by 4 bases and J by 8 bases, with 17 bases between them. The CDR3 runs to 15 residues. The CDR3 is CASSSLHRKREKLFF. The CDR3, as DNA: TGTGCCAGCAGTTCCCTTCACAGAAAGAGGGAAAAACTGTTTTTT.

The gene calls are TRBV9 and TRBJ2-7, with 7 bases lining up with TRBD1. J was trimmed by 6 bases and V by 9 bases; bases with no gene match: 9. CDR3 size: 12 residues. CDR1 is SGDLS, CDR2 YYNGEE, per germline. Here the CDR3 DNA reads TGTGCCATCCCCGGTGAGGGGGCCGAGCAGTACGTC. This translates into CAIPGEGAEQYV.

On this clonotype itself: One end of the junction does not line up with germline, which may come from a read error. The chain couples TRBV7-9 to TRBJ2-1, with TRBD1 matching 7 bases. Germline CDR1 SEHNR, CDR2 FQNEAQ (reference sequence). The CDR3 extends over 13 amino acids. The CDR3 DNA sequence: TGTTCCAGCAGCGCAAGACAGGGTCCTGAGCAGTTCTTC. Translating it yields CSSSARQGPEQFF.

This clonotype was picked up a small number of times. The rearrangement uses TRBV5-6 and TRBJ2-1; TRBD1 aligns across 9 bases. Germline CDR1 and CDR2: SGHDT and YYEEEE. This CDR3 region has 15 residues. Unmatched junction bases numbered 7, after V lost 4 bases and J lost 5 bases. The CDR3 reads CASSRDRGKNNEQFF. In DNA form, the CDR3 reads TGTGCCAGCAGCCGCGACAGGGGGAAAAACAATGAGCAGTTCTTC.

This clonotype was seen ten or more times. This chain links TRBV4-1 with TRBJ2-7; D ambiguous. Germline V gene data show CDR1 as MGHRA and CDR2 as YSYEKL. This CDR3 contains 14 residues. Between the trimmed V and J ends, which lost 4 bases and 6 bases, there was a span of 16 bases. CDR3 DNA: TGCGCCAGCAGCCTACCGGGCCGGAGTTTCGAGCAGTACTTC. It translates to CASSLPGRSFEQYF.

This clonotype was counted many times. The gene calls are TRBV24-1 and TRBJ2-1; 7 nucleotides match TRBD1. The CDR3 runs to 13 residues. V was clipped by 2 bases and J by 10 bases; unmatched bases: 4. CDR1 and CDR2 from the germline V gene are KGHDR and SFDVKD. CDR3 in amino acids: CATSDSTGAEQFF. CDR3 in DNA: TGTGCCACCAGTGATTCAACAGGGGCGGAGCAGTTCTTC.

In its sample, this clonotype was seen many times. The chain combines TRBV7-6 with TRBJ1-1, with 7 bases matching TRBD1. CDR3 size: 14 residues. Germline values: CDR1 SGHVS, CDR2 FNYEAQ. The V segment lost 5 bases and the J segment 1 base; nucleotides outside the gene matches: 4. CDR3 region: CASSLRDRNTEAFF. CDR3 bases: TGTGCCAGCAGCCTCCGGGACAGGAACACTGAAGCTTTCTTT. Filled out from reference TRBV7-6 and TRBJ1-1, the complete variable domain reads GAGVSQSPRYKVTKRGQDVALRCDPISGHVSLYWYRQALGQGPEFLTYFNYEAQQDKSGLPNDRFSAERPEGSISTLTIQRTEQRDSAMYRCASSLRDRNTEAFFGQGTRLTVV.

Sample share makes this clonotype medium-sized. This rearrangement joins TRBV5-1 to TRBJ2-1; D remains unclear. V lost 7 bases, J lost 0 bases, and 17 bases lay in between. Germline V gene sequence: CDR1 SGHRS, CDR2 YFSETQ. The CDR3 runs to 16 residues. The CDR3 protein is CASRSTRTFSYNEQFF. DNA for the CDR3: TGCGCCAGCCGCTCCACCCGAACCTTCTCCTACAATGAGCAGTTCTTC.

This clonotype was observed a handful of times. The CDR3: CSVEISKSRNYGYTF. In DNA form, the CDR3 reads TGCAGCGTTGAAATTTCAAAAAGCAGAAACTATGGCTACACCTTC. The V and J genes are TRBV29-1 and TRBJ1-2; no clear D. The V and J ends lost 2 bases and 2 bases respectively, with 15 bases between them. This CDR3 has 15 amino acids. Germline V gene sequence: CDR1 SQVTM, CDR2 ANQGSEA.

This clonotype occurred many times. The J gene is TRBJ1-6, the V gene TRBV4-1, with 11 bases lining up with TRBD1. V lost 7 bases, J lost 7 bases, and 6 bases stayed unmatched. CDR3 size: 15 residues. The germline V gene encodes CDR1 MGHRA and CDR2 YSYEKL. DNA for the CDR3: TGCGCCAGCAATCTCCGGACAGGGGGCAATTCACCCCTCCACTTT. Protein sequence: CASNLRTGGNSPLHF.

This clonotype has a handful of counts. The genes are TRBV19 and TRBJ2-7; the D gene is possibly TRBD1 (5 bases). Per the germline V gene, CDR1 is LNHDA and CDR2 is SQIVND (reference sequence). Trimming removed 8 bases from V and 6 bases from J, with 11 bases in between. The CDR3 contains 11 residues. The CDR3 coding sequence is TGTGCCAGTCGGGTGGGGCTCGAGCAGTACTTC. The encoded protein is CASRVGLEQYF.

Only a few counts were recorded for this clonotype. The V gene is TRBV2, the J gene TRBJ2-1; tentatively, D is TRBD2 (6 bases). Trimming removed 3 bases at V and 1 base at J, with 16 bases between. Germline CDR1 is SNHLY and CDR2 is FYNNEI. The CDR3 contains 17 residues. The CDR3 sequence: CASSEPGGGWSYNEQFF. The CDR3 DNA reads TGTGCCAGCAGTGAGCCCGGGGGTGGTTGGTCCTACAATGAGCAGTTCTTC.

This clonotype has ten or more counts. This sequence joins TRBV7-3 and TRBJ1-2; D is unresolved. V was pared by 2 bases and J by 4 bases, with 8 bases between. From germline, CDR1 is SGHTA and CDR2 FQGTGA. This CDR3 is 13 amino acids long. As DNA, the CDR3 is TGTGCCAGCAGCTTAGAGGGTGGCTATGGCTACACCTTC. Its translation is CASSLEGGYGYTF.

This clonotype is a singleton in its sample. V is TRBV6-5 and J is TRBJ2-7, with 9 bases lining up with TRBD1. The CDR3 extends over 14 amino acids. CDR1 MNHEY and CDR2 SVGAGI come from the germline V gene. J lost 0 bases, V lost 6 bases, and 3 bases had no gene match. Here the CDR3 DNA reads TGTGCCAGCAGCCTGGACAGGGGCTCCTACGAGCAGTACTTC. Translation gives CASSLDRGSYEQYF.

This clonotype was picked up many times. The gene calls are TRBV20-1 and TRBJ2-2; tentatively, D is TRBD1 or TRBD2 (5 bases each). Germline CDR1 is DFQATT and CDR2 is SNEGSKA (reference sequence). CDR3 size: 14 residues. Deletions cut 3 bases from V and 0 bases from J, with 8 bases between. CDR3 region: CSARRGANTGELFF. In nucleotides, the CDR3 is TGCAGTGCTAGGAGGGGCGCGAACACCGGGGAGCTGTTTTTT.

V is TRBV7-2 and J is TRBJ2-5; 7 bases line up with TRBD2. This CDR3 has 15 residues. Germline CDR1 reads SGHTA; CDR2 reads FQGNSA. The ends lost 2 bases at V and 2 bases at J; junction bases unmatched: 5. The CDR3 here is CASSLLAESQETQYF. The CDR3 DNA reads TGTGCCAGCAGCTTACTAGCGGAGAGTCAAGAGACCCAGTACTTC.

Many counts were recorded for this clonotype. Here the CDR3 reads CASSSDSYRDSRSPLHF. Here the CDR3 DNA reads TGTGCCAGCAGCTCAGATTCCTACCGGGACAGCCGATCACCCCTCCACTTT. This chain connects TRBV7-6 to TRBJ1-6; 7 nucleotides agree with TRBD1. The CDR3 totals 17 residues. The V gene's germline CDR1 is SGHVS and CDR2 FNYEAQ. V gave up 4 bases and J gave up 10 bases; unmatched junction bases: 16. The whole variable domain, remainder taken from reference TRBV7-6 and TRBJ1-6, is GAGVSQSPRYKVTKRGQDVALRCDPISGHVSLYWYRQALGQGPEFLTYFNYEAQQDKSGLPNDRFSAERPEGSISTLTIQRTEQRDSAMYRCASSSDSYRDSRSPLHFGNGTRLTVT.

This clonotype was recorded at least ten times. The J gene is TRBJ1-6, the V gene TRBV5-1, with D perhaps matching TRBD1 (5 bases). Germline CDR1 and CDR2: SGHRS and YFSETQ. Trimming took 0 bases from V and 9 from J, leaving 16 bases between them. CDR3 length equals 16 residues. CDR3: CASSLGTRAVGSPLHF. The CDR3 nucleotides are TGCGCCAGCAGCTTGGGGACCAGGGCGGTGGGTTCACCCCTCCACTTT.

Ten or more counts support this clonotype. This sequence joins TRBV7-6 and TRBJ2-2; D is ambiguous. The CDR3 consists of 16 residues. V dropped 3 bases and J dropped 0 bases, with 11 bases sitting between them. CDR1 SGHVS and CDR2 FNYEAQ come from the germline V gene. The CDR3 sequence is CASSLFDFANTGELFF. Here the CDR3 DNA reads TGTGCCAGCAGCTTGTTTGACTTCGCGAACACCGGGGAGCTGTTTTTT.

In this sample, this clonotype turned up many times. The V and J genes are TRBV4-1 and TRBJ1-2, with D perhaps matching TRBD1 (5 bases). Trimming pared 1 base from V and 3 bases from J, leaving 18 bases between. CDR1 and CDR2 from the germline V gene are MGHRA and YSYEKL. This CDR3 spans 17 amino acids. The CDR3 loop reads CASSQGNGTMGDYGYTF. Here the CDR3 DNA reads TGCGCCAGCAGCCAAGGCAACGGGACGATGGGGGACTATGGCTACACCTTC.

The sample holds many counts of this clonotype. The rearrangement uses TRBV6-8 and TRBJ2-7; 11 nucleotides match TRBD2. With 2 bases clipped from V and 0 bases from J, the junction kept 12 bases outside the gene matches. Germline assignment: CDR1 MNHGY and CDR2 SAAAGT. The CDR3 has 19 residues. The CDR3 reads CASSYISPSGGPSSYEQYF. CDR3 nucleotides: TGTGCCAGCAGTTACATTTCGCCTAGCGGGGGGCCGAGCTCCTACGAGCAGTACTTC.

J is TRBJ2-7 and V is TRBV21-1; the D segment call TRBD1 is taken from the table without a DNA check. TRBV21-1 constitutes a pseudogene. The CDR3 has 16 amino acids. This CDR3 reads CASSKVAGLTDYEQYV. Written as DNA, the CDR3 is TGTGCCAGCAGCAAAGTGGCGGGGCTCACCGACTACGAGCAGTACGTC.

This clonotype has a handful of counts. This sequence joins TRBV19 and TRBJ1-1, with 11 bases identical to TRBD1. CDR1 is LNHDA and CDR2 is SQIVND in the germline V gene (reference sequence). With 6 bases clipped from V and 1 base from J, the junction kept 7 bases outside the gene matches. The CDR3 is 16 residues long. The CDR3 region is CASRGGTGGPNTEAFF. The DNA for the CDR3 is TGTGCCAGTAGAGGGGGGACAGGGGGGCCGAACACTGAAGCTTTCTTT.

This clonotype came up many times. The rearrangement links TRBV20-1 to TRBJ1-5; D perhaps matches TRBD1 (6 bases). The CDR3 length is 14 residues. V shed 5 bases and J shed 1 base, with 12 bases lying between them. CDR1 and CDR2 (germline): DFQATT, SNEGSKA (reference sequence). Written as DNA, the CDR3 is TGCAGTGCTGGGGGCCTGGGGAGCAATCAGCCCCAGCATTTT. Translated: CSAGGLGSNQPQHF.

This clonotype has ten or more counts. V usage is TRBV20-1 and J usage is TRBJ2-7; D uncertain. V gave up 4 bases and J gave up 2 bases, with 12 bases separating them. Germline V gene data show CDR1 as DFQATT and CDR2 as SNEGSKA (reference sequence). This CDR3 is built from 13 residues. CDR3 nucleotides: TGCAGTGCTAACGAATACGCAACCTACGAGCAGTACTTC. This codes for CSANEYATYEQYF.

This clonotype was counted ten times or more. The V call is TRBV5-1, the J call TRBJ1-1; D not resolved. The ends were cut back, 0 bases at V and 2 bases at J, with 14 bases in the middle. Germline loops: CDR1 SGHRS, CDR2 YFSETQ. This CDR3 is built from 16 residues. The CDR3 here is CASSLARDGGNTEAFF. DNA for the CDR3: TGCGCCAGCAGCTTGGCGCGGGATGGCGGTAACACTGAAGCTTTCTTT.

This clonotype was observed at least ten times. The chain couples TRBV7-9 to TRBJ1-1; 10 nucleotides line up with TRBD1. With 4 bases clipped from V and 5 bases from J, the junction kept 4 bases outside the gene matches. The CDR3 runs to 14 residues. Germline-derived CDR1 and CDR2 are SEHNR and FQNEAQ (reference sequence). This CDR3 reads CASSSTGGKTEAFF. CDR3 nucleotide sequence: TGTGCCAGCAGCTCGACAGGGGGCAAAACTGAAGCTTTCTTT.

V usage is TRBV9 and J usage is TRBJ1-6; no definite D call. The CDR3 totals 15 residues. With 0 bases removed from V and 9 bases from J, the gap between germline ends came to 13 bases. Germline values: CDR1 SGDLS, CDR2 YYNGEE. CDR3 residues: CASSVGPQEGSPLHF. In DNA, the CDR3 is TGTGCCAGCAGCGTAGGTCCCCAGGAGGGTTCACCCCTCCACTTT.

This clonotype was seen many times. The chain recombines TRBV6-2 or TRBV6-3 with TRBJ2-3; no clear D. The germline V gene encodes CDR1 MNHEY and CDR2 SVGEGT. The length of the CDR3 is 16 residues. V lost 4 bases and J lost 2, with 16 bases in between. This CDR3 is CASSSGLVMFTDTQYF. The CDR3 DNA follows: TGTGCCAGCAGTTCCGGCCTCGTGATGTTCACAGATACGCAGTATTTT.